Below, 24 T cell receptor beta chains from the same sample are listed, as sequenced in a study of T cell responses to AZD1222 COVID-19 vaccine. TCRdb's copy holds only in-frame clones and misses some; the assay was immunoSEQ multiplex PCR. Of about 170,000 clones listed, around nine tenths are singletons. The material was peripheral blood, obtained 28 days after the second AZD1222 dose. The source is an adult who received the AZD1222 COVID-19 vaccine.

The V call is TRBV28, the J call TRBJ1-2; tentative D call: TRBD1 (6 bases). Germline V gene data show CDR1 as MDHEN and CDR2 as SYDVKM. Trimming removed 6 bases from V and 14 bases from J, with 22 bases in between. The CDR3 loop spans 13 amino acids. Here the CDR3 reads CASSPVSGGRRTF. The CDR3 DNA reads TGTGCCAGCAGCCCAGTAAGTGGGGGGCGGAGGACCTTC.

The CDR3, as DNA: TGTGCCAGTAGTATGCTTCCGGCCCGATCCTACGAGCAGTACTTC. Residues: CASSMLPARSYEQYF. The chain employs TRBV19 and TRBJ2-7; D is uncertain. Germline V gene sequence: CDR1 LNHDA, CDR2 SQIVND (reference sequence). The length of the CDR3 is 15 residues. Trimming removed 3 bases from V and 1 base from J, with 13 bases in between. Full variable domain (remainder filled in from reference TRBV19 and TRBJ2-7): DGGITQSPKYLFRKEGQNVTLSCEQNLNHDAMYWYRQDPGQGLRLIYYSQIVNDFQKGDIAEGYSVSREKKESFPLTVTSAQKNPTAFYLCASSMLPARSYEQYFGPGTRLTVT.

V and J are TRBV10-2 and TRBJ2-3; TRBD2 agrees at 12 bases. The CDR3 is made up of 17 amino acids. The V segment lost 2 bases and the J segment 1 base; nucleotides outside the gene matches: 4. Germline assignment: CDR1 WSHSY and CDR2 SAAADI. CDR3 protein: CASSEVASGGGTDTQYF. CDR3 nucleotides: TGCGCCAGCAGTGAGGTCGCTAGCGGGGGGGGCACAGATACGCAGTATTTT.

This chain joins TRBV7-8 and TRBJ2-7; possible D gene TRBD2, 5 bases. This CDR3 is 15 amino acids long. V was cut by 5 bases and J by 2 bases, with 16 bases left in between. Germline V gene lookup returns CDR1 SGHVS and CDR2 FQNEAQ. The CDR3 bases are TGTGCCAGCAGCCCGTCTAGCTGGGTGCCCTACGAGCAGTACTTC. Encoded protein: CASSPSSWVPYEQYF.

This chain uses TRBV7-8 with TRBJ2-7; D possibly corresponds to TRBD1 (7 bases). This CDR3 contains 14 residues. The germline V gene encodes CDR1 SGHVS and CDR2 FQNEAQ. V lost 3 bases, J lost 3 bases, and 12 bases lay in between. CDR3 amino acids: CASSFGGGGYEQYF. The CDR3 bases are TGTGCCAGCAGCTTTGGAGGGGGCGGCTACGAGCAGTACTTC.

The chain links TRBV6-5 to TRBJ2-7, with 10 bases identical to TRBD1. The CDR3 loop spans 15 amino acids. V shed 7 bases, J shed 2 bases, and the junction held 8 bases outside the gene matches. Germline lookup yields CDR1 MNHEY and CDR2 SVGAGI. The CDR3 DNA follows: TGTGCCAGCACAGTTTCCGGGACAGGGGCCTACGAGCAGTACTTC. Translated, it gives CASTVSGTGAYEQYF.

Only a few counts were recorded for this clone. CDR3 coding DNA: TGTGCCAGCACCTCCCGCGGGGGTGAGCAGTTCTTC. It encodes CASTSRGGEQFF. This chain connects TRBV11-3 to TRBJ2-1; TRBD2 agrees at 7 bases. Per the germline V gene, CDR1 is SGHNT and CDR2 is YENEEA. V dropped 7 bases and J dropped 9; count of bases not matched to a gene: 6. The CDR3 extends over 12 amino acids.

This chain links TRBV11-2 with TRBJ2-2; D is uncertain. Trimming removed 5 bases from V and 8 bases from J, with 12 bases in between. This CDR3 contains 13 residues. Germline values: CDR1 SGHAT, CDR2 FQNNGV. The CDR3 DNA follows: TGTGCCAGCAGCCTCGGTGGGGTAGGGGAGCTGTTTTTT. Translation: CASSLGGVGELFF. The variable domain in full, completed from reference TRBV11-2 and TRBJ2-2, reads EAGVAQSPRYKIIEKRQSVAFWCNPISGHATLYWYQQILGQGPKLLIQFQNNGVVDDSQLPKDRFSAERLKGVDSTLKIQPAKLEDSAVYLCASSLGGVGELFFGEGSRLTVL.

V usage is TRBV7-6 and J usage is TRBJ1-1; 11 positions agree with TRBD1. Germline values: CDR1 SGHVS, CDR2 FNYEAQ. V lost 5 bases to trimming and J lost 5 bases; unmatched junction nucleotides: 4. The CDR3 runs 14 residues. The CDR3, as DNA: TGTGCCAGCAGCCCGGGACAGGGGGGAACTGAAGCTTTCTTT. As protein: CASSPGQGGTEAFF.

J is TRBJ1-2 and V is TRBV25-1, with 9 positions matching TRBD1. The J segment lost 7 bases and the V segment lost 6 bases, leaving 3 bases of the junction unmatched. Germline CDR1 is MGHDK and CDR2 is SYGVNS. The CDR3 has 12 amino acids. The CDR3 loop is CASRDRGGGYTF. As DNA, the CDR3 is TGTGCCAGCAGGGACAGGGGAGGTGGCTACACCTTC.

This chain links TRBV6-6 with TRBJ1-6; D unresolved. The CDR3 is 12 residues long. Germline-derived CDR1 and CDR2 are MNHNY and SVGAGI (reference sequence). V shed 6 bases and J shed 7 bases, with 7 bases lying between them. The CDR3 DNA reads TGTGCCAGCAGCCGCCCGAATTCACCCCTCCACTTT. It specifies CASSRPNSPLHF.

The V gene is TRBV10-3, the J gene TRBJ1-2; TRBD1 matches 10 bases. CDR3 length: 14 amino acids. J gave up 5 bases and V 10 bases, and 10 bases lay outside the gene matches. Germline lookup yields CDR1 ENHRY and CDR2 SYGVKD. Written as DNA, the CDR3 is TGTGCCACCGAAAGGGACAGGGGATTTTATGGCTACACCTTC. Its translation: CATERDRGFYGYTF.

The CDR3 DNA sequence: TGTGCCAGAACCAGGAGACGGATGGGGGGCTACACCTTC. Its translation: CARTRRRMGGYTF. The V and J genes are TRBV19 and TRBJ1-2; D not certain. The V and J ends lost 9 bases and 8 bases respectively, with 19 bases between them. This CDR3 has 13 amino acids. Germline V gene lookup returns CDR1 LNHDA and CDR2 SQIVND (reference sequence).

This sequence joins TRBV10-3 and TRBJ1-1; possible D gene TRBD1, 6 bases. Germline assignment: CDR1 ENHRY and CDR2 SYGVKD. CDR3 size: 14 residues. V gave up 0 bases and J gave up 8 bases, with 13 bases separating them. The CDR3 DNA reads TGTGCCATCAGTGAGTCGGGACACTTTATCGAAGCTTTCTTT. Its protein product is CAISESGHFIEAFF.

The chain employs TRBV2 and TRBJ2-6; D is ambiguous. V was cut by 10 bases and J by 1 base, with 8 bases left in between. From germline, CDR1 is SNHLY and CDR2 FYNNEI. The CDR3 totals 13 residues. Written as DNA, the CDR3 is TGTGCCAAAAAAGTGTCTGGGGCCAACGTCCTGACTTTC. This translates into CAKKVSGANVLTF.

The chain has TRBV7-9 and TRBJ2-2; D is possibly TRBD2 (5 bases). The CDR3 sequence is 14 residues long. V was pared by 1 base and J by 3 bases, with 6 bases between. Germline V gene data show CDR1 as SEHNR and CDR2 as FQNEAQ (reference sequence). The CDR3 here is CASSLGRDTGELFF. In DNA, the CDR3 is TGTGCCAGCAGCTTAGGGCGGGACACCGGGGAGCTGTTTTTT.

Only a few counts were recorded for this clone. The V gene is TRBV9, the J gene TRBJ1-2, with TRBD1 as a possible D gene (5 bases). The germline V and J ends were trimmed by 3 bases and 2 bases, with 14 bases remaining between them. Germline V gene sequence: CDR1 SGDLS, CDR2 YYNGEE. This CDR3 is built from 15 residues. This CDR3 reads CASSAPQGGNYGYTF. Written as DNA, the CDR3 is TGTGCCAGCAGCGCCCCCCAGGGTGGGAACTATGGCTACACCTTC.

The genes are TRBV5-1 and TRBJ1-6, with TRBD1 matching 9 bases. Trimming at V came to 0 bases and at J to 9 bases, leaving 1 base not matched to a gene. Germline loops: CDR1 SGHRS, CDR2 YFSETQ. There are 14 residues in the CDR3. In DNA, the CDR3 is TGCGCCAGCAGCTTGGACAGGGGGCTTTCACCCCTCCACTTT. This gives the protein CASSLDRGLSPLHF.

The rearrangement uses TRBV2 and TRBJ1-2; D gene uncertain. Germline lookup yields CDR1 SNHLY and CDR2 FYNNEI. This CDR3 comprises 13 residues. The ends were cut back, 1 base at V and 6 bases at J, with 9 bases in the middle. The CDR3, as DNA: TGTGCCAGCAGTGAAGGGTCCACCGATGGCTACACCTTC. This encodes CASSEGSTDGYTF.

This chain connects TRBV5-1 to TRBJ1-4; 9 bases are shared with TRBD1. The CDR3 extends over 16 amino acids. With 4 bases clipped from V and 2 bases from J, the junction kept 6 bases outside the gene matches. Looked up from germline, CDR1 is SGHRS and CDR2 is YFSETQ. CDR3 in amino acids: CASSEQGARTNEKLFF. The CDR3 DNA is TGCGCCAGCAGCGAACAGGGGGCGAGGACTAATGAAAAACTGTTTTTT.

The rearrangement links TRBV10-3 to TRBJ2-3, with D possibly TRBD2 on 6 matching bases. The CDR3 is made up of 15 amino acids. V lost 3 bases and J 0 bases, leaving 10 bases between the germline ends. Germline loops: CDR1 ENHRY, CDR2 SYGVKD. Here the CDR3 DNA reads TGTGCCATCAGTGACACGGGAGTCAGCACAGATACGCAGTATTTT. Its translation: CAISDTGVSTDTQYF.

This clone was detected once. This rearrangement joins TRBV6-2 or TRBV6-3 to TRBJ2-5, with D tentatively TRBD2 (7 bases). The CDR3 contains 14 residues. Germline-derived CDR1 and CDR2 are MNHEY and SVGEGT. The V gene lost 5 bases and the J gene lost 1 base, with 11 bases spanning the gap. In DNA, the CDR3 is TGTGCCAGCAGTAGGGGGGGGAGCCAAGAGACCCAGTACTTC. Its protein is CASSRGGSQETQYF.

This clone was seen just once. The chain links TRBV3-1 (or the pseudogene TRBV3-2) to TRBJ1-1; perhaps TRBD1 as D (6 bases). V lost 3 bases, J lost 3 bases, and 14 bases lay in between. This CDR3 has 15 residues. Looked up from germline, CDR1 is LGHDT and CDR2 is YNNKEL (reference sequence). The CDR3 loop reads CASSHTGARDTEAFF. The CDR3 DNA follows: TGTGCCAGCAGCCACACGGGGGCGCGCGACACTGAAGCTTTCTTT.

This rearrangement joins TRBV6-5 to TRBJ1-2, with 7 bases matching TRBD1. This CDR3 is 14 amino acids long. CDR1 and CDR2 (germline): MNHEY, SVGAGI. Losses at the gene ends were 0 bases for V and 6 bases for J; bases not matched to a gene: 4. The CDR3 sequence is CASSYSTGSNGYTF. CDR3 bases: TGTGCCAGCAGTTACTCGACAGGGTCTAATGGCTACACCTTC.